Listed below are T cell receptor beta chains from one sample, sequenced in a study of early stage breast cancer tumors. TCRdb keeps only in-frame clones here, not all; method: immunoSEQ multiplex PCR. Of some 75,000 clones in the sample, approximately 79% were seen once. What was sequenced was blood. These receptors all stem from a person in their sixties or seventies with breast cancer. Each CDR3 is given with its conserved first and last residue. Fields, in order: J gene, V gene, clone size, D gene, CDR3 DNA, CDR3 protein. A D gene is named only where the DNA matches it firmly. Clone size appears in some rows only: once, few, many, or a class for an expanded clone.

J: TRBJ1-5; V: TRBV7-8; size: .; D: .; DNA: TGTGCCAGCAGCTTAGGAGGGGGGGCCGGGGATCAGCCCCAGCATTTT; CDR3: CASSLGGGAGDQPQHF
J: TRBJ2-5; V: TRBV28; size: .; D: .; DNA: TGTGCCAGCAGTGGACGCAGTGGGGGGCCTGGAGAGACCCAGTACTTC; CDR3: CASSGRSGGPGETQYF
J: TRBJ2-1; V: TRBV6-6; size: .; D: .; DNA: TGTGCCAGCAGGAAATACAATGAGCAGTTCTTC; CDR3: CASRKYNEQFF
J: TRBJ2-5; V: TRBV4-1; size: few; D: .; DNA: TGCGCCAGCAGCCAAGGGGTATCAGAGACCCAGTACTTC; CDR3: CASSQGVSETQYF
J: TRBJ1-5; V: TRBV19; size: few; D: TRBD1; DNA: TGTGCCAGTTGGGACAGCGACCCTTATAGCAATCAGCCCCAGCATTTT; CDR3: CASWDSDPYSNQPQHF
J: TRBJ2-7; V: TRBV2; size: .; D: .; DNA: TGTGCCAGCAGTGACAGGGTCAGAACCTACGAGCAGTACTTC; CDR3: CASSDRVRTYEQYF
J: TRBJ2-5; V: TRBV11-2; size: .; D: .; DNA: TGTGCCAGCAGCGCCGGGGAGACCCAGTACTTC; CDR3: CASSAGETQYF
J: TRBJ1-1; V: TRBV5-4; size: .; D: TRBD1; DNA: TGTGCCAGCAGCTTGGTGGGACAGGGGCGCGGGGAAGCTTTCTTT; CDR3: CASSLVGQGRGEAFF
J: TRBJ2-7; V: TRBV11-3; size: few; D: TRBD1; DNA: TGTGCCAGCAGCTCCGCATCGACAGGGGAGTGGTACGAGCAGTACTTC; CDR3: CASSSASTGEWYEQYF
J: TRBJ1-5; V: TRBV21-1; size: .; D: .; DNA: TGTGCCAGCAGCGGATGTTCTGACAGGCCCCTCGCTTTTGCCAATCAGCCCCAGCATTTT; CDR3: CASSGCSDRPLAFANQPQHF
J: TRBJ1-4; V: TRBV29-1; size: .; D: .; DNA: TGCAGCGCTGCTCCGGGACAAGGGGAAAAACTGTTTTTT; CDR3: CSAAPGQGEKLFF
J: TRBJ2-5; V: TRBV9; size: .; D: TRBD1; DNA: TGTGCCAGCAGCGTAACAGGGACAGGGAGAGAGACCCAGTACTTC; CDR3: CASSVTGTGRETQYF
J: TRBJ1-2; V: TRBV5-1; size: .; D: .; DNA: TGCGCCAGCAGGAACCGCGCGACCCAAACTAACTATGGCTACACCTTC; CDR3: CASRNRATQTNYGYTF
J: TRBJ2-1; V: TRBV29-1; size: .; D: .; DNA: TGCAGCGCTATCAGGGGTACCTACAATGAGCAGTTCTTC; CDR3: CSAIRGTYNEQFF
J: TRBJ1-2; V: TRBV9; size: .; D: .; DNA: TGTGCCAGCAGCGTAGGGGTTGTAGGATCATATGGCTACACCTTC; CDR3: CASSVGVVGSYGYTF
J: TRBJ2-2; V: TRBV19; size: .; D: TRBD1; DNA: TGTGCCAGTAGGCCGGGACAGGCCTCCACCGGGGAGCTGTTTTTT; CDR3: CASRPGQASTGELFF
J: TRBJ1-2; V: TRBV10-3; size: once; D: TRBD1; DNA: TGTGCCATCAGTGAAGTCAGGGGGTATGGCTACACCTTC; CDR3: CAISEVRGYGYTF
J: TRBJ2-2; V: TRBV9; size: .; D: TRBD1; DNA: TGTGCCAGCAGCGTAGACGGGACAGGCTACACCGGGGAGCTGTTTTTT; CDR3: CASSVDGTGYTGELFF
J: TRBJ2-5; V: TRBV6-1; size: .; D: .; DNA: TGTGCCAGCAGTGAAGGACAAGGGGAGGAGACCCAGTACTTC; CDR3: CASSEGQGEETQYF
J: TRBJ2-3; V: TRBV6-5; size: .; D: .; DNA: TGTGCCAGCAGCCCCGGGTTGCGAGATACGCAGTATTTT; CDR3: CASSPGLRDTQYF
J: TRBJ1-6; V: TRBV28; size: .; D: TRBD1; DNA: TGTGCCAGCAGTTTGCCCGGGACAGGGGGCGCTTATTCACCCCTCCACTTT; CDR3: CASSLPGTGGAYSPLHF
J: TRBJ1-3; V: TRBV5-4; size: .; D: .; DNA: TGTGCCAGCAGCTCGGGGCCTGGAAACACCATATATTTT; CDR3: CASSSGPGNTIYF
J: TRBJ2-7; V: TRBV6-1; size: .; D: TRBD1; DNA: TGTGCCAGCAGGACAGGGGGCGCCCCCCTCGAGCAGTACTTC; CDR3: CASRTGGAPLEQYF
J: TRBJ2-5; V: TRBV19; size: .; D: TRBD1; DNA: TGTGCCAGTACCGCTCTCGCAGGGGGTCAGGAGACCCAGTACTTC; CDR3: CASTALAGGQETQYF
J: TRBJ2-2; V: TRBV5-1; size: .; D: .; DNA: TGCGCCAGCAGCTTGGCCCCCCTCGGGTCCGGGGAGCTGTTTTTT; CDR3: CASSLAPLGSGELFF
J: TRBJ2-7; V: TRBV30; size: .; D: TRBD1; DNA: TGTGCCTGGAGTGTAACAGGACAGGGAGCCCACGAGCAGTACTTC; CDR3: CAWSVTGQGAHEQYF
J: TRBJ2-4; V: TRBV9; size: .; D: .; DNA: TGTGCCAGCAGCGAGGACTCGGGCAGAAACATTCAGTACTTC; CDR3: CASSEDSGRNIQYF
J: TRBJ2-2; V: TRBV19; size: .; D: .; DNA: TGTGCCAGTACAGGTGAACAGGGCGCCGGGGAGCTGTTTTTT; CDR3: CASTGEQGAGELFF
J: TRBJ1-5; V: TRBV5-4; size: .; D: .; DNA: TGTGCCAGCAGCGCCAAACCAGGGGCGGGCGGCAATCAGCCCCAGCATTTT; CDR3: CASSAKPGAGGNQPQHF
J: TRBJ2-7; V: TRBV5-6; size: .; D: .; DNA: TGTGCCAGCAGCTTCGCGGGCTCCTACGAGCAGTACTTC; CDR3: CASSFAGSYEQYF
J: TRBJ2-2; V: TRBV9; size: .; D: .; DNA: TGTGCCAGCAGCCCCCAGACGGCCGGGGAGCTGTTTTTT; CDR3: CASSPQTAGELFF
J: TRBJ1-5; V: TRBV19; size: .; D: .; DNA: TGTGCCAGTAGTACCCTTTTCCGGGGCAGCAATCAGCCCCAGCATTTT; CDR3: CASSTLFRGSNQPQHF
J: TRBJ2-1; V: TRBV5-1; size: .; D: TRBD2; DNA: TGCGCCAGCAGCTTGTTTAGAGCGGGGGGCTACAATGAGCAGTTCTTC; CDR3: CASSLFRAGGYNEQFF
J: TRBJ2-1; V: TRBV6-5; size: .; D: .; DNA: TGTGCCAGCAGACGAGGGCGTGAGCAGTTCTTC; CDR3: CASRRGREQFF
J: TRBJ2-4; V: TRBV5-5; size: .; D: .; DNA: TGTGCCAGCAGCTTGGGGGGAGCCTTAAGAAACATTCAGTACTTC; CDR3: CASSLGGALRNIQYF
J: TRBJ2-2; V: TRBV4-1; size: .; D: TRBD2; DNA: TGCGCCAGCAGCGAGACACTAGCGGGGGGTCTGGGCATGCGTGGGGAGCTGTTTTTT; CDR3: CASSETLAGGLGMRGELFF
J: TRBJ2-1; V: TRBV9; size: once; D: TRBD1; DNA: TGTGCCAGCAGCGTACACCGGGACAGGGGCTCCAATGAGCAGTTCTTC; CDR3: CASSVHRDRGSNEQFF
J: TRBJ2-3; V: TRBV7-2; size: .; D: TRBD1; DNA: TGTGCCAGCAGCTTAGCGCGGGGGACAGGGACAGATACGCAGTATTTT; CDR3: CASSLARGTGTDTQYF
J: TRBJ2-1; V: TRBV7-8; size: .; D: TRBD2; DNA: TGTGCCAGCAGCTTAGATTTCCTAGGGACTAGCGGGGGGAATGAGCAGTTCTTC; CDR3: CASSLDFLGTSGGNEQFF
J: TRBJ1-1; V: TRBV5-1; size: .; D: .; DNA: TGCGCCAGCAGCCAGGGGTTCACTGAAGCTTTCTTT; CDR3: CASSQGFTEAFF
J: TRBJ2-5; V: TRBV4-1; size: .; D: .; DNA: TGCGCCAGCAGCCAAGGGACCGGGCAGGGGACCCAGTACTTC; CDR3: CASSQGTGQGTQYF
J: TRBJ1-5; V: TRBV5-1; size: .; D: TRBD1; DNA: TGCGCCAGCAGCTTGGACGGACAGGGGTTTCAGCCCCAGCATTTT; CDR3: CASSLDGQGFQPQHF
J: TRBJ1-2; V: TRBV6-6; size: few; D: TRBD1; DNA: TGTGCCAGCAGTCCTACAGGGGCAATCTATGGCTACACCTTC; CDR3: CASSPTGAIYGYTF
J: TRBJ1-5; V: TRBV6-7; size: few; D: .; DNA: TGTGCCAGCGCCAATCGACAGTTCTCTCAGCCCCAGCATTTT; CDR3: CASANRQFSQPQHF
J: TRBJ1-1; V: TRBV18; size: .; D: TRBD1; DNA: TGTGCCAGCTCACCGCGACCCCCACAGGGGTGGGCGAGCACTGAAGCTTTCTTT; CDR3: CASSPRPPQGWASTEAFF
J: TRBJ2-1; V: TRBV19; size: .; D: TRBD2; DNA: TGTGCCAGTAAACCTAGCGGGGGGGATGAGCAGTTCTTC; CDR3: CASKPSGGDEQFF
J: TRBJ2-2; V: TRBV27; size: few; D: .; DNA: TGTGCCAGCAGCTTTTTCGCGAACACCGGGGAGCTGTTTTTT; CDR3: CASSFFANTGELFF
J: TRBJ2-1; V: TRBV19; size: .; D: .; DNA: TGTGCCAGCGGGGGCAGTTCCTACAATGAGCAGTTCTTC; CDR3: CASGGSSYNEQFF
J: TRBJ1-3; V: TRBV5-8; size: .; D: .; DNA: TGTGCCAGCAGCTTGGTCGGGTCCGTCTCTGGAAACACCATATATTTT; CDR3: CASSLVGSVSGNTIYF
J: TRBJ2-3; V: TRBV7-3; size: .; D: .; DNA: TGTGCCAGCAGCTTAAATCCCGCAGATACGCAGTATTTT; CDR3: CASSLNPADTQYF
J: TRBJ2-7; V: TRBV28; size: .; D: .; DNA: TGTGCCAGCAGTCGAGCAGAAGGGGCGTCCTACGAGCAGTACTTC; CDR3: CASSRAEGASYEQYF